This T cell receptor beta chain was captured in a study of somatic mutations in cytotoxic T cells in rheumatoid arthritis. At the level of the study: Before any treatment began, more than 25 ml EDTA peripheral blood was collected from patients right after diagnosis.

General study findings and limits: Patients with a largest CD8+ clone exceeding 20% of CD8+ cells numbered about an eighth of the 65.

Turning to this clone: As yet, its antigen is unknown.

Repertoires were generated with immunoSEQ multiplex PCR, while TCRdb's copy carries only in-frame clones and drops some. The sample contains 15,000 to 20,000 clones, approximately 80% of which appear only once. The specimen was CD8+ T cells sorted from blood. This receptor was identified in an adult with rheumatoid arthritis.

The CDR3 protein is CASSPRPTNNEQFF. Written as DNA, the CDR3 is TGTGCCAGCAGCCCCCGGCCCACCAACAATGAGCAGTTCTTC. This chain joins TRBV11-3 and TRBJ2-1; D unresolved. V was cut by 5 bases and J by 5 bases, with 13 bases left in between. The CDR3 spans 14 residues. CDR1 and CDR2 (germline): SGHNT, YENEEA.